This T cell receptor beta chain comes out of a study of shared clonotypes between healthy human individuals. The germline gives CDR1 SGHRS, CDR2 YFSETQ. The CDR3 contains 17 residues. The ends were cut back, 2 bases at V and 1 base at J, with 19 bases in the middle. This clone was counted once. Its specificity is unknown. The study drew all its donors from Caucasian adults living in Nashville, Tennessee. Notes on the study in general: Sampling was confined to blood; repertoires within tissues likely differ.

Profiled with immunoSEQ multiplex PCR; TCRdb holds only in-frame clones, not every one. The sample contains approximately 2.3 million clones, more than 85% of which appear only once. This chain links TRBV5-1 with TRBJ2-7; unclear D gene. Material: naive CD4+ T cells from PBMCs. The subset was: CD45RA+ positively selected. The origin of this receptor is a man aged 18 to 30 in good health. Some clones in this sample may be carry-over from other donors' samples. The CDR3 DNA follows: TGCGCCAGCAGCTTATTCCTACAGCTAACCCAATCCTACGAGCAGTACTTC. This sequence encodes CASSLFLQLTQSYEQYF.